Presented here are 8 T cell receptor beta chains from one specimen sequenced in a study of T cells after yellow fever vaccination (dated by TCRdb to the late 2010s). What this sample's treatment or condition label stands for: live attenuated yellow fever vaccine strain. The library was produced with 5' RACE. The sequencer was an Illumina HiSeq 2500. TCRdb reanalyzed the raw reads on its own, using fastp at Q25 for trimming and MiXCR for clone calling, and kept in-frame beta chains. When rows share a CDR3 protein, they turn into one entry using the most common DNA and genes. The sample table records around 350,000 distinct CDR3 sequences; more than 9% of these occur just once. More than 15% of the sample goes to the ten largest clones. Specimen: PBMCs, collected on the day of the first yellow fever vaccination. Receptors originate from a young man who received the YFV17D yellow fever vaccine.

The chain employs TRBV6-5 and TRBJ1-5; possible D gene TRBD1, 5 bases. The CDR3 loop spans 15 amino acids. V was cut by 2 bases and J by 4 bases, with 12 bases left in between. The germline V gene encodes CDR1 MNHEY and CDR2 SVGAGI. The CDR3 region is CASSYGAGPNQPQHF. In DNA form, the CDR3 reads TGTGCCAGCAGTTACGGGGCAGGACCGAATCAGCCCCAGCATTTT.

This clonotype appeared many times. The rearrangement uses TRBV29-1 and TRBJ2-3; unclear D gene. The V gene lost 5 bases and the J gene lost 4 bases, with 16 bases spanning the gap. Germline assignment: CDR1 SQVTM and CDR2 ANQGSEA. This CDR3 is built from 14 residues. CDR3 in DNA: TGCAGCGTTCTCTTGCCTCCCGGATCAGATACGCAGTATTTT. Its translation is CSVLLPPGSDTQYF.

In this sample, this clonotype turned up a few times. This rearrangement joins TRBV11-1 to TRBJ2-7, with D perhaps assigned TRBD1 or TRBD2 (6 bases each). V lost 3 bases to trimming and J lost 4 bases, with 16 bases between them. CDR1 SGHAT and CDR2 FQDESV come from the germline V gene (reference sequence). The CDR3 runs 15 residues. The CDR3 is CASSFGYGGIYEQYF. In DNA form, the CDR3 reads TGTGCCAGCAGCTTTGGCTACGGGGGCATTTACGAGCAGTACTTC.

This clonotype was found a few times. The V and J genes are TRBV5-1 and TRBJ1-1; 7 nucleotides agree with TRBD1. V lost 3 bases, J lost 0 bases, and 5 bases stayed unmatched. The CDR3 length is 15 residues. CDR1 and CDR2 (germline): SGHRS, YFSETQ. CDR3 nucleotides: TGCGCCAGCAGCTACCGGACAGGTTTGAACACTGAAGCTTTCTTT. As protein: CASSYRTGLNTEAFF.

The chain employs TRBV6-1 and TRBJ2-1; a possible D gene is TRBD2 (6 bases). Trimming removed 6 bases from V and 3 bases from J, with 12 bases in between. The CDR3 loop spans 14 amino acids. Germline V lookup: CDR1 MNHNS, CDR2 SASEGT. CDR3 protein: CASRIAVDYNEQFF. The CDR3 DNA follows: TGTGCCAGCAGAATAGCGGTGGACTACAATGAGCAGTTCTTC.

There are a few counts of this clonotype. The J gene is TRBJ2-1, the V gene TRBV14, with TRBD2 identical over 8 bases. Per the germline V gene, CDR1 is SGHDN and CDR2 is FVKESK. CDR3 size: 14 residues. Trimming cost V 2 bases and J 10 bases; bases outside gene matches: 7. The chain's CDR3 is CASSQNRGGTEQFF. CDR3 sequence (DNA): TGTGCCAGCAGCCAAAATCGCGGGGGGACGGAGCAGTTCTTC.

This clonotype showed up just a few times. This rearrangement joins TRBV5-5 to TRBJ1-5, with D maybe TRBD1 (6 bases). With 4 bases removed from V and 7 bases from J, the gap between germline ends came to 12 bases. This CDR3 region has 13 residues. Germline CDR1 SGHKS, CDR2 YYEKEE (reference sequence). CDR3 sequence reads: CASSPQGTQPQHF. In nucleotides, the CDR3 is TGTGCCAGCAGCCCACAGGGTACCCAGCCCCAGCATTTT.

This clonotype was recorded at least ten times. The V call is TRBV29-1, the J call TRBJ2-5; D call uncertain. CDR1 and CDR2 (germline): SQVTM, ANQGSEA. V was pared by 6 bases and J by 3 bases, with 14 bases between. This CDR3 is built from 13 residues. The CDR3 nucleotides are TGCAGCGTGATGGACGCCCCCGAAGAGACCCAGTACTTC. As protein: CSVMDAPEETQYF. The whole variable domain, filled in from reference TRBV29-1 and TRBJ2-5, reads SAVISQKPSRDICQRGTSLTIQCQVDSQVTMMFWYRQQPGQSLTLIATANQGSEATYESGFVIDKFPISRPNLTFSTLTVSNMSPEDSSIYLCSVMDAPEETQYFGPGTRLLVL.